A single sample gave rise to the 8 T cell receptor beta chains below, sequenced in a study of blood T cells in healthy people across ages. For the second PCR, which ran for 7 to 11 cycles, a sample-barcoded 5' primer and a J-beta primer mix were used. From the 5' RACE reads, TCRdb called clonotypes with MiXCR, one entry per CDR3 protein. This table has 550,000 to 600,000 distinct CDR3 sequences, around 48% appearing once. The sequenced sample consisted of blood. The receptors originated from a man at least 80 years old in good health.

This clonotype has just one count. This chain uses TRBV12-3 or TRBV12-4 with TRBJ2-5, with TRBD1 matching 7 bases. The J call may be in error: the DNA end matches TRBJ2-1 better. The CDR3 has 11 amino acids. The CDR3 reads CASSWGQTQFF. In DNA, the CDR3 is TGTGCCAGCAGTTGGGGACAGACCCAGTTCTTC.

This clonotype is a singleton in its sample. A much larger clone differs by one base, so this may be a read error. The chain carries TRBV6-5 and TRBJ2-5; D unresolved. The V end was cut by 10 bases, the J end by 4 bases, with 16 bases between. This CDR3 is built from 13 residues. Germline CDR1 reads MNHEY; CDR2 reads SVGAGI. CDR3 protein: CANTGGRRETQYF. The CDR3 nucleotides read TGTGCCAACACCGGTGGGCGGAGAGAGACCCAGTACTTC.

This clonotype was detected a few times. The genes are TRBV7-2 and TRBJ2-5; 12 bases are shared with TRBD2. V shed 5 bases and J 5 bases; nucleotides not matched to a gene: 9. CDR3 size: 16 residues. Germline CDR1 is SGHTA and CDR2 is FQGNSA. The CDR3 nucleotides are TGTGCCAGCAGCGGAAGACTAGCGGGGGAGAGGGAGACCCAGTACTTC. Translating it yields CASSGRLAGERETQYF. Complete variable domain (other parts from reference TRBV7-2 and TRBJ2-5): GAGVSQSPSNKVTEKGKDVELRCDPISGHTALYWYRQSLGQGLEFLIYFQGNSAPDKSGLPSDRFSAERTGGSVSTLTIQRTQQEDSAVYLCASSGRLAGERETQYFGPGTRLLVL.

The chain uses TRBV20-1 and TRBJ2-7, with D uncertain. Trimming shortened V by 3 bases and J by 2 bases, and 8 bases separated the two germline ends. The CDR3 loop spans 12 amino acids. Germline V gene sequence: CDR1 DFQATT, CDR2 SNEGSKA (reference sequence). This CDR3 is CSARAPTYEQYF. The DNA for the CDR3 is TGCAGTGCTAGGGCCCCCACCTACGAGCAGTACTTC.

This clonotype was counted between two and nine times. This chain uses TRBV5-5 with TRBJ2-3; TRBD2 agrees at 14 bases. Losses at the gene ends were 3 bases for V and 2 bases for J; bases not matched to a gene: 2. The CDR3 totals 16 residues. Germline values: CDR1 SGHKS, CDR2 YYEKEE (reference sequence). The CDR3 bases are TGTGCCAGCAGCTCGGGACTAGCGGGGGTCACAGATACGCAGTATTTT. Its translation is CASSSGLAGVTDTQYF.

The J gene is TRBJ1-4, the V gene TRBV20-1, with 8 positions matching TRBD1. CDR1 is DFQATT and CDR2 is SNEGSKA in the germline V gene (reference sequence). This CDR3 has 13 amino acids. Trimming at V came to 5 bases and at J to 4 bases, leaving 3 bases not matched to a gene. The CDR3 region has the DNA TGCAGTGCTCAGACAGGGGTTAATGAAAAACTGTTTTTT. Amino acids: CSAQTGVNEKLFF.

Only one count was recorded for this clonotype. The J gene is TRBJ2-5, the V gene TRBV29-1, with D tentatively TRBD1 (6 bases). CDR1 is SQVTM and CDR2 is ANQGSEA in the germline V gene. The CDR3 has 14 amino acids. Trimming removed 4 bases at V and 11 bases at J, with 23 bases between. Here the CDR3 reads CSVARGGLGNEQYF. The CDR3 DNA reads TGCAGCGTTGCCAGAGGGGGTTTGGGAAATGAGCAGTACTTC.

This clonotype showed up just a few times. This chain connects TRBV7-3 to TRBJ2-1; D ambiguous. The CDR3 runs to 13 residues. V was shortened by 0 bases and J by 5 bases, with 5 bases between the two germline ends. Per germline, CDR1 SGHTA and CDR2 FQGTGA. The CDR3 sequence is CASSLTLDNEQFF. The DNA for the CDR3 is TGTGCCAGCAGCTTAACTTTGGACAATGAGCAGTTCTTC.